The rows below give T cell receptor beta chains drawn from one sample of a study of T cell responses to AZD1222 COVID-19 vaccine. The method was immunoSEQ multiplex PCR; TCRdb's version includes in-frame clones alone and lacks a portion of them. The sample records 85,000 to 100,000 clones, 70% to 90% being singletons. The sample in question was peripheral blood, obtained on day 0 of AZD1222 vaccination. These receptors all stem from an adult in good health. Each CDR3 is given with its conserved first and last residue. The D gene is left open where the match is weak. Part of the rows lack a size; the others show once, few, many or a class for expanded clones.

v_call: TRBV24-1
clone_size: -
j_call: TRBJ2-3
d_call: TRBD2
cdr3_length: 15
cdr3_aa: CATSGAGGLTDTQYF
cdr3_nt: TGTGCCACCAGTGGGGCGGGAGGACTCACAGATACGCAGTATTTT

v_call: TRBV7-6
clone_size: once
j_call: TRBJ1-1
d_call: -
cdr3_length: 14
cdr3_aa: CASSSDLQNTEAFF
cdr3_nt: TGTGCCAGCAGCTCGGACCTGCAAAACACTGAAGCTTTCTTT

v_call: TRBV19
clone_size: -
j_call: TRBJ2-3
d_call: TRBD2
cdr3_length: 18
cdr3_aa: CASSNRGLAGGDTDTQYF
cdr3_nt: TGTGCCAGTAGTAATCGGGGGCTAGCGGGAGGTGACACAGATACGCAGTATTTT

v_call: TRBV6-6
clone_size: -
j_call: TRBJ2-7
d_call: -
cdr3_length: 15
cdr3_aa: CASSHIAQTSYEQYF
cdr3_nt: TGTGCCAGCAGTCACATTGCACAGACCTCTTACGAGCAGTACTTC

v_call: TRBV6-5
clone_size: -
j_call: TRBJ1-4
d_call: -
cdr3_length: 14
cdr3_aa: CASRNRDNNEKLFF
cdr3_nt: TGTGCCAGCAGGAACCGGGACAATAATGAAAAACTGTTTTTT

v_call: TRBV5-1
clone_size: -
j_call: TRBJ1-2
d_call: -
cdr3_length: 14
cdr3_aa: CASSLLQSNYGYTF
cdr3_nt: TGCGCCAGCAGCTTGTTGCAATCTAACTATGGCTACACCTTC

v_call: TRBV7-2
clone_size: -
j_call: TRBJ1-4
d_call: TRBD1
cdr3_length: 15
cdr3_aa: CASSLQGATNEKLFF
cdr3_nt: TGTGCCAGCAGCTTACAGGGGGCGACTAATGAAAAACTGTTTTTT

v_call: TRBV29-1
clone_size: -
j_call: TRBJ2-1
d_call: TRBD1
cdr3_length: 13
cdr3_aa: CSVPQGVYNEQFF
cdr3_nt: TGCAGCGTGCCACAGGGGGTCTACAATGAGCAGTTCTTC

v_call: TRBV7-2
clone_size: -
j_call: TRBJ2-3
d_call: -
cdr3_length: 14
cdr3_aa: CGSAPGGGTDTQYF
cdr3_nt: TGTGGTAGCGCACCGGGTGGGGGCACAGATACGCAGTATTTT

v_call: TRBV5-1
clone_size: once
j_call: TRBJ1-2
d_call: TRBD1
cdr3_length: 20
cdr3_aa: CASSLGSLRDRGRRDYGYTF
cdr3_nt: TGCGCCAGCAGCTTGGGATCCCTTCGGGACAGGGGGAGAAGGGACTATGGCTACACCTTC

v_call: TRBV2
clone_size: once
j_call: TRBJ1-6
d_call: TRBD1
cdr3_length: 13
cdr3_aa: CASQRTGNSPLHF
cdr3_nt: TGTGCCAGCCAAAGGACAGGGAATTCACCCCTCCACTTT

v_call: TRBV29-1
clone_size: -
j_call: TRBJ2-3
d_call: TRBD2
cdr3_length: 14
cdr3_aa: CSGAREGLSDTQYF
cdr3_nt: TGCAGCGGGGCGCGGGAGGGCCTGTCAGATACGCAGTATTTT

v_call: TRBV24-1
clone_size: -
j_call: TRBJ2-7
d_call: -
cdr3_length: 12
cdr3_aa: CATSPSIREQYF
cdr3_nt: TGTGCCACCAGTCCTTCCATCCGCGAGCAGTACTTC

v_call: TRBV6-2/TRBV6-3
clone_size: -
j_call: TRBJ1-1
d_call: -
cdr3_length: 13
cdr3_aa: CASSYTGNTEAFF
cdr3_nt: TGTGCCAGCAGTTATACTGGGAACACTGAAGCTTTCTTT

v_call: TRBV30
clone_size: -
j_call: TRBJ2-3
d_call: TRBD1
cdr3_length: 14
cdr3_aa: CAWRPGQSTDTQYF
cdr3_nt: TGTGCCTGGAGGCCGGGACAGAGCACAGATACGCAGTATTTT

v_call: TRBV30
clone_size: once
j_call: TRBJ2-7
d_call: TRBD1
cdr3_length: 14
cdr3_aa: CAWNGQGAAYEQYF
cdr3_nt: TGTGCCTGGAACGGACAGGGGGCGGCCTACGAGCAGTACTTC

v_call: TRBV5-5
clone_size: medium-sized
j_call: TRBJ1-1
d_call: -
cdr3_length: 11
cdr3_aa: CASSREGQAFF
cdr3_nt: TGTGCCAGCTCGCGGGAGGGTCAGGCTTTCTTT

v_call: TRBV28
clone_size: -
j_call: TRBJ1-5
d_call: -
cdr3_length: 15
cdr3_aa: CASSLPWASNQPQHF
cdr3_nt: TGTGCCAGCAGTTTGCCTTGGGCAAGCAATCAGCCCCAGCATTTT

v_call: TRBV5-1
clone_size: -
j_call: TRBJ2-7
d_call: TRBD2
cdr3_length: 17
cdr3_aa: CASSLAPSGSSSYEQYF
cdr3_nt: TGCGCCAGCAGCTTGGCACCTAGCGGGAGCTCCTCCTACGAGCAGTACTTC

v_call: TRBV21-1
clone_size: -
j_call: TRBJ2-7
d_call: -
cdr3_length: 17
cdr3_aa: CASSKVDSRLHYYEQYF
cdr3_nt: TGTGCCAGCAGCAAAGTCGACAGCCGACTTCACTATTACGAGCAGTACTTC

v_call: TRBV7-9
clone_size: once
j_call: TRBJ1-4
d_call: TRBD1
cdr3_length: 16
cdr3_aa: CASNQRDRDGGEKLFF
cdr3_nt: TGTGCCAGCAACCAGCGGGACAGGGATGGGGGTGAAAAACTGTTTTTT

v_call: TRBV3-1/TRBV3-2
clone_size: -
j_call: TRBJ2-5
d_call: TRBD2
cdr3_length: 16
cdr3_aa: CASSRRAGGNQETQYF
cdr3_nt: TGTGCCAGCAGCCGAAGAGCGGGAGGGAACCAAGAGACCCAGTACTTC

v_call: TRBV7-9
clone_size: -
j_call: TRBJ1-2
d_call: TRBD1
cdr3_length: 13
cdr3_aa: CASSSTGDYGYTF
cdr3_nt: TGTGCCAGCAGCTCGACAGGGGACTATGGCTACACCTTC

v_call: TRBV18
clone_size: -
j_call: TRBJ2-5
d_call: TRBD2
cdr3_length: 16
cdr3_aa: CASSRIPSGGQETQYF
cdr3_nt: TGTGCCAGCTCACGAATCCCTAGCGGCGGTCAGGAGACCCAGTACTTC

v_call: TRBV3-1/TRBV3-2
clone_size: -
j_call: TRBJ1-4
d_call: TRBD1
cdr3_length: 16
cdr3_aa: CASSPHRQGNNEKLFF
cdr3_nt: TGTGCCAGCAGCCCCCATCGACAGGGAAATAATGAAAAACTGTTTTTT

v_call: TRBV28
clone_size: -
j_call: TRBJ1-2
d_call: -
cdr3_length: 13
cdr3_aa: CASSLRDNYGYTF
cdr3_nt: TGTGCCAGCAGTCTGAGGGACAACTATGGCTACACCTTC

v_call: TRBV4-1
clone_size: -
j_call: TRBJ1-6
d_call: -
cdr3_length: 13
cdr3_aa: CASNPRTGSPLHF
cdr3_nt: TGCGCCAGCAACCCCAGGACCGGCTCACCCCTCCACTTT

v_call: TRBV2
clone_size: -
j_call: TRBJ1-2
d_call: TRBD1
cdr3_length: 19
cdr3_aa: CASSEMVGTGGSTNYGYTF
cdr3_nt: TGTGCCAGCAGTGAAATGGTCGGGACAGGGGGGAGCACTAACTATGGCTACACCTTC

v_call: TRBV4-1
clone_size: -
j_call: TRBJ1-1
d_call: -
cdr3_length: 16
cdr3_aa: CASSQSPVARGTEAFF
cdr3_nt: TGCGCCAGCAGCCAATCTCCTGTGGCCCGAGGGACTGAAGCTTTCTTT

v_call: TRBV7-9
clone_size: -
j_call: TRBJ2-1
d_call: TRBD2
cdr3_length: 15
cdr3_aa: CASSLTSGGANEQFF
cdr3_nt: TGTGCCAGCAGCTTGACTAGCGGGGGGGCCAATGAGCAGTTCTTC

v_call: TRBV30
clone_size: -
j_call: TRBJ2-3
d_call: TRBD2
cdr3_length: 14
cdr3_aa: CAWEGWGLVGTQYF
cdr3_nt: TGTGCCTGGGAGGGTTGGGGACTAGTTGGTACGCAGTATTTT

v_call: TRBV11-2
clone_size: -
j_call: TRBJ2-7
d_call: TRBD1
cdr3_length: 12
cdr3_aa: CASGTGGYEQYF
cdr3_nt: TGTGCCAGCGGGACAGGGGGATACGAGCAGTACTTC

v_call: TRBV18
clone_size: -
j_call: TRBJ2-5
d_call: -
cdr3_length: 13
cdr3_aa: CASSPPPGETQYF
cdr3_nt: TGTGCCAGCTCACCACCGCCGGGTGAGACCCAGTACTTC

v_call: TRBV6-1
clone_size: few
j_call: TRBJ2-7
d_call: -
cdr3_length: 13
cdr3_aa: CASSETPRVSQYF
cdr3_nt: TGTGCCAGCAGTGAAACGCCCCGGGTCTCGCAGTACTTC

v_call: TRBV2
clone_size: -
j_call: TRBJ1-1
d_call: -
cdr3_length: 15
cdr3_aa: CASSEGPTMNTEAFF
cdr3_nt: TGTGCCAGCAGTGAAGGCCCGACCATGAACACTGAAGCTTTCTTT

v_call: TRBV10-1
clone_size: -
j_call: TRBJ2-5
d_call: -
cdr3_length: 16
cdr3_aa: CASSDPSGVNQETQYF
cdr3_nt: TGCGCCAGCAGTGACCCTTCAGGGGTTAACCAAGAGACCCAGTACTTC

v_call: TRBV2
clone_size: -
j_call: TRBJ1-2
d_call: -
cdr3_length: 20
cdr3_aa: CASSEWSRRNPDRRGYGYTF
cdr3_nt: TGTGCCAGCAGTGAATGGTCCAGGAGGAACCCAGACCGAAGAGGCTATGGCTACACCTTC

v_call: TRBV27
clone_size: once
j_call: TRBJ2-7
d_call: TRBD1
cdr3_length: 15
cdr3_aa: CASSFRTGSSYEQYF
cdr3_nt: TGTGCCAGCAGTTTCCGGACAGGGAGCTCCTACGAGCAGTACTTC

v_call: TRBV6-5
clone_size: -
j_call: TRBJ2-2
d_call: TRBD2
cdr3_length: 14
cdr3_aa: CASCLAGATGELFF
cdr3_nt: TGTGCCAGCTGCCTCGCGGGAGCCACCGGGGAGCTGTTTTTT

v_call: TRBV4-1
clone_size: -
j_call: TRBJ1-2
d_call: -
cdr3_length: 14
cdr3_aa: CASSLGTANYGYTF
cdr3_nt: TGCGCCAGCAGCCTAGGGACGGCTAACTATGGCTACACCTTC

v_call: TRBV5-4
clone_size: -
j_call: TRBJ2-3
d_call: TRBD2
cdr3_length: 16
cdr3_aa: CASSSRTSGGTDTQYF
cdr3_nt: TGTGCCAGCAGCTCCCGGACTAGCGGGGGCACAGATACGCAGTATTTT

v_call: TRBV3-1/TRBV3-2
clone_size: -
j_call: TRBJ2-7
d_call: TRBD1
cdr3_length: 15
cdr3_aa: CASSEQGASTYEQYF
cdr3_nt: TGTGCCAGCAGCGAACAGGGGGCATCTACCTACGAGCAGTACTTC

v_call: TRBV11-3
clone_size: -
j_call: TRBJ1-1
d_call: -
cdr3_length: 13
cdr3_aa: CASSRGQNTEAFF
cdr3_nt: TGTGCCAGCAGCCGGGGACAGAACACTGAAGCTTTCTTT

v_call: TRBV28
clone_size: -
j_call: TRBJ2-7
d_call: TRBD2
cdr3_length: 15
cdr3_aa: CASSLGLARLYEQYF
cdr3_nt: TGTGCCAGCAGTTTGGGACTAGCGAGACTATACGAGCAGTACTTC

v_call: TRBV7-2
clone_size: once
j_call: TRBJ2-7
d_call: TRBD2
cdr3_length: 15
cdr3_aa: CASSLGLAGAYEQYF
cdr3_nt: TGTGCCAGCAGCCTTGGACTAGCGGGAGCTTACGAGCAGTACTTC

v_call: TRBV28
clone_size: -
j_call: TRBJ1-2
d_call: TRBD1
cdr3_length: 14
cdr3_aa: CASSVNRGLGGYTF
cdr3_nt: TGTGCCAGCAGTGTCAACAGGGGCCTAGGAGGCTACACCTTC

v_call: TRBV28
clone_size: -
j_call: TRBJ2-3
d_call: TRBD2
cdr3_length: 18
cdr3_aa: CASSDPATSGRITDTQYF
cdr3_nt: TGTGCCAGCAGTGACCCAGCAACTAGCGGGAGGATTACAGATACGCAGTATTTT

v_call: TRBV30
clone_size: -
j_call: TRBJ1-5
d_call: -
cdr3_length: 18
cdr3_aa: CAWSPGGRGRLSNQPQHF
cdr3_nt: TGTGCCTGGAGCCCCGGGGGGAGGGGCCGTCTGAGCAATCAGCCCCAGCATTTT

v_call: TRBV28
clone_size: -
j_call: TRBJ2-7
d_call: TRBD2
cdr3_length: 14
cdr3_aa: CASSRLAVSYEQYF
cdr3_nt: TGTGCCAGCAGTAGGCTAGCGGTCTCCTACGAGCAGTACTTC

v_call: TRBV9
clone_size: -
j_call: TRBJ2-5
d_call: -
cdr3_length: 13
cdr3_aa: CASSVNEQETQYF
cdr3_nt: TGTGCCAGCAGCGTAAACGAGCAAGAGACCCAGTACTTC

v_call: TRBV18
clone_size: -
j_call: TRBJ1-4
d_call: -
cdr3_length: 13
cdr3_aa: CASSGAQDEKLFF
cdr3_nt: TGTGCCAGCTCAGGGGCACAGGATGAAAAACTGTTTTTT

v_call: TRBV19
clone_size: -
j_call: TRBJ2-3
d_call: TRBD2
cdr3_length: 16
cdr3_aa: CASSIDRLAATDTQYF
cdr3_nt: TGTGCCAGTAGTATAGATCGGCTAGCGGCGACAGATACGCAGTATTTT